This T cell receptor (beta chain) was sequenced for a study of cytomegalovirus exposure and HLA in healthy donors (dated 2017 in TCRdb). About the investigation overall: An earlier analysis of roughly 500 of the donors reported 250 to 300 Gb of sequence data and 90 million to 120 million unique TCR beta sequences obtained from about 180 million T cells. Around 320 gigabases of sequencing data and approximately 80 million unique TCR sequences were included in an early release covering 500 to 750 HLA-typed donors. The genetic ancestry cluster associated with self-reported Caucasian donors included 81% of the approximately 430 genotyped donors. The aim of the study was to test whether cataloging public T cell receptors could identify signatures of past pathogen exposure. The study used immunosequencing to profile the T cell repertoires of 600 to 850 subjects and linked those repertoires to cytomegalovirus serostatus. Along with the approximately 700-subject first cohort, a separate validation cohort of roughly 110 different subjects was used. High-throughput TCR immunosequencing, statistical association of individual TCRs with disease status, and machine learning were combined to predict cytomegalovirus infection status. In a later analysis, previously published TCR beta repertoires from 666 donors were re-analyzed and high-resolution HLA genotyping was added so that TCR occurrence patterns could be studied. The later analysis used no new phenotypic data to find candidate immune exposures, relying instead on TCR beta sequences and their occurrence across donors. In an earlier analysis of 500 to 650 of the donors, high-throughput TCR beta sequencing was used to judge whether each TCR beta V gene segment behaved as functional or pseudogenic. Alongside the repertoire data, information on donor age, sex, ethnicity and CMV serostatus was compiled. A later genetic analysis used genome-wide SNP genotypes for about 60% of the roughly 700 donors, treating that subset as a discovery cohort. All discovery cohort repertoires had been generated using a single sequencing platform. HLA typing covered class I and class II loci at four-digit resolution. The number of donors typed differed by locus, with 629-630 for A, B, C, DRB1 and DQB1, more than 500 for DQA1, 600 to 610 for DPA1, and approximately 470 for DPB1. About 5 DR-DQ haplotypes were handled as single units for association and clustering, since linkage in the cohort was strong. On average, around 230,000 unique TCR beta nucleotide sequences were sequenced per donor among about 400 genotyped donors of the cohort, with 15% to 20% of those sequences being non-productive.

What the work shows at the level of the full study, not this receptor alone: In an earlier analysis of a few hundred of the donors, most TCR beta V segments were observed in productive rearrangements about 87% or about 30% of the time, broadly matching IMGT annotations. The authors suggested that the approach could potentially be generalized to other disease states and immunological phenotypes. In a later analysis, most CMV-associated TCR beta chains were found to appear HLA-restricted, with HLA associations seemingly driven largely by CMV exposure. Compared with the roughly 700-donor mean, donors in an Asian-associated ancestry cluster had fewer N-insertions in productive TCRs, according to a later genetic analysis. Because some donors lacked HLA typing at each locus, the association tests relied only on the typed subset. A cluster of highly shared sequence variants was judged likely to represent a technical artifact of the sequencing pipeline. Some IMGT-functional V segments, including TRBV6-2 and TRBV6-3, could not be told apart with the 87-base-pair reads, so those segments were excluded. Assigning TCR associations to individual alleles was difficult when HLA alleles, especially DR and DQ, strongly co-occurred. Roughly uniform sequencing depth across donors was assumed in presence/absence analyses, although this assumption may not hold. In a later analysis, HLA-associated TCR beta chains were found to be more clonally expanded and to have lower generation probabilities than equally common non-associated chains. The cohort was sequenced for TCR beta chains only, and without alpha or paired-chain data the features that could be detected were limited. In a later analysis, 16,951 TCR beta sequences were associated with specific HLA alleles at a false discovery rate of 0.05. CMV serostatus was the only immune exposure information available for the cohort. The classifier was reported to diagnose cytomegalovirus status with high specificity and sensitivity in both the original cohort and the validation cohort. In vitro tests confirmed that a few of the cytomegalovirus-associated TCR beta chains recognize cytomegalovirus antigens. In a later analysis, the rate of TCR association differed among HLA loci, with DRB1 alleles having the most associated TCRs and HLA-C alleles having the fewest. An association between a missense DCLRE1C variant and V-gene and J-gene trimming of TCR beta chains was found in a later genetic analysis and replicated in an independent cohort. A later analysis reported that several top co-occurrence clusters appeared linked to parvovirus B19, influenza, CMV and Epstein-Barr virus. A further reported finding was that TCR beta sequences accurately predicted the HLA-A and HLA-B alleles for most subjects in the first cohort. The study listed 164 TCR beta chains as associated with cytomegalovirus. Most TCR sequences were seen in very few donors, while some public TCRs were found in many individuals. Some 15 rarely observed V segments, including chromosome 9 orphons, were excluded from the earlier analysis of several hundred of the donors because counts were too low. Correlated functional status among segregating V segments might be attributable to linkage disequilibrium, but an unknown experimental factor could not be ruled out.

On this clone: There is no known antigen for this receptor. No base quality values were provided; no much bigger clone lies one nucleotide off.

The CDR3 contains 15 residues, cysteine and phenylalanine counted. The entry retains the CDR3 DNA only, 45 bases that are in frame from base 1. V loses 3 bases, J loses 4 bases, and the germline ends lie 14 bases apart. As encoded in the germline V gene, CDR1 is SGHRS while CDR2 is YFSETQ. In total, just over 650 healthy bone marrow donors made up the cohort. At the time of sampling, every cohort member was nominally healthy, though immune exposures that went unrecorded were likely present. The donor tested CMV seronegative and was one of the 352 seronegative cohort members. Every donor gave a peripheral blood sample, and the peripheral blood mononuclear cells from that sample were used for TCR beta sequencing. The Qiagen DNeasy Blood Extraction Kit was used to extract genomic DNA from the blood cell samples. The library was obtained by the immunoSEQ multiplex PCR assay. A mixture of 60 forward primers for TCR Vbeta segments and 13 reverse primers for TCR Jbeta segments was used in the multiplex PCR. Amplification of the CDR3 region of rearranged TCR beta genes was performed with a multiplex PCR assay on genomic DNA. The amplified TCR beta libraries were sequenced on the Illumina HiSeq System as 87-base-pair reads. On the study's bioinformatics: A later analysis counted approximately 84 million unique TCR beta chains across the roughly 700 repertoires, and some 11 million of these chains were shared by at least two donors. Raw reads were error-corrected and collapsed into unique sequences with a nearest-neighbor algorithm that merged closely related sequences to remove PCR and sequencing errors. V, D and J gene segments were assigned by aligning CDR3 sequences to IMGT reference sequences. For a sequence to be retained, a match of at least six nucleotides to both a V gene segment and a J gene segment was required. A rearrangement was called productive if the CDR3 had no stop codons and remained in frame with V and J, and every other rearrangement was called non-productive. Following IMGT convention, CDR3 was defined as the stretch from the second conserved V-encoded cysteine up to the conserved J-encoded phenylalanine. The earlier analysis of some 580 of the donors excluded any sequence lacking an unambiguous match to a single V gene segment. An earlier analysis of fewer than 750 of the donors classified V segments as functional when productive rearrangements were above 56.7% and as segregating when the standard deviation between donors was above 5%. A statistical classification framework was developed to diagnose cytomegalovirus status using the catalog of TCR beta chain sequences. V and J gene assignment, in a later analysis, came from comparing TCR nucleotide sequences with IMGT/GENE-DB human TR gene sequences. Using the TCRdist pipeline, a later analysis assigned CDR3 sequences along with most-parsimonious VDJ recombination scenarios. A later analysis defined each TCR beta chain by its CDR3 amino acid sequence plus V-gene family, and excluded reads lacking a unique V-gene family. To address suspected cross-contamination and a sequencing artifact, a later analysis removed a few hundred highly shared, low-generation-probability nucleotide sequences. For each public chain, a later analysis derived a clonal expansion index from normalized ranks of inferred template counts within each repertoire. Generation probabilities in a later analysis came from a VDJ recombination model fitted to out-of-frame rearrangements, and those results were checked against IGoR. A later analysis scored TCR-TCR, TCR-HLA and TCR-CMV co-occurrence with hypergeometric tests, applying a repertoire-size bias correction to TCR pairs. To estimate false discovery rates, a later analysis permuted the HLA or CMV assignments 20 times. In a later analysis, co-occurring TCRs were grouped using DBSCAN, with TCRdist sequence similarity added in when clustering inside HLA-allele-positive subsets. Repertoires with fewer than 30,000 or more than 120,000 public chains, plus five repertoires with anomalous nucleotide sharing, were excluded from co-occurrence clustering. The table comes from immuneACCESS by way of TCRdb, which keeps in-frame sequences with V and J called. Part of the clones is missing from these tables; in studies checked, under half for an unresolved V gene and the rest for unknown reasons. Clone size and V and J calls were adopted from that table, with D and trimming inferred from the DNA. In this sample the table shows more than 130,000 clones, over 75% of which occur a single time. Roughly 2% of the sample is in the top ten clones.

The receptor's source is a man under 40 in good health and CMV-seronegative. The sequencing input was PBMCs. The chain uses TRBV5-1 and TRBJ2-1, with a weak D call of TRBD2 (5 bases match). The bases read TGCGCCAGCAGCTATACACCCGGACTGTACAATGAGCAGTTCTTC. This yields the protein CASSYTPGLYNEQFF.